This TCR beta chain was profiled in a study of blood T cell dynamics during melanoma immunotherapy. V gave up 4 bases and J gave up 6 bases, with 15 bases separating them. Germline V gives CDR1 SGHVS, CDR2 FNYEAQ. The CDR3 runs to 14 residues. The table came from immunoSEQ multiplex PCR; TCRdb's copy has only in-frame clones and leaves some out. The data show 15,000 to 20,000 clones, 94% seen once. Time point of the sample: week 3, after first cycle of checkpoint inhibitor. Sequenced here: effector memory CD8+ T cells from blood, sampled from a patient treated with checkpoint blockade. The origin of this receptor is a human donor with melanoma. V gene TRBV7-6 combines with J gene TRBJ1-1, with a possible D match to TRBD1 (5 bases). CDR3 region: CASSSLRGRSEAFF. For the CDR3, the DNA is TGTGCCAGCAGCTCCTTGAGGGGTAGATCTGAAGCTTTCTTT.